Shown below are 17 T cell receptor beta chains from a single sample sequenced in a study of blood T cell repertoires in COVID-19. Clones were sequenced by immunoSEQ multiplex PCR, and TCRdb holds only the in-frame ones, with some missing. The sample shows fewer than 200,000 clones, around four fifths of them seen only once. The sequencing input was peripheral blood. These receptors were collected from a woman of 80 years or more with COVID-19, enrolled during active disease.

The CDR3 protein is CASSVSGTGYEKLFF. The CDR3 DNA reads as TGTGCCAGCAGCGTATCTGGGACAGGGTACGAAAAACTGTTTTTT. The chain has TRBV9 and TRBJ1-4; 9 positions match TRBD1. The V segment lost 1 base and the J segment 8 bases; nucleotides outside the gene matches: 6. Germline V gene sequence: CDR1 SGDLS, CDR2 YYNGEE. This CDR3 has 15 residues.

The V gene is TRBV28, the J gene TRBJ2-3, with 8 nucleotides matching TRBD1. Germline assignment: CDR1 MDHEN and CDR2 SYDVKM. After removal of 4 bases from V and 10 bases from J, the junction contained 4 bases not matched to a gene. This CDR3 contains 12 residues. This CDR3 reads CASSSQGAPQYF. CDR3 in DNA: TGTGCCAGCAGTTCCCAGGGGGCTCCGCAGTATTTT.

This clone was observed a few times. The chain employs TRBV24-1 and TRBJ2-3, with 8 bases identical to TRBD1. The CDR3 covers 16 residues. CDR1 is KGHDR, CDR2 SFDVKD, per germline. The V segment lost 3 bases and the J segment 3 bases; nucleotides outside the gene matches: 7. The CDR3 spells CATSDRTGSSTDTQYF. The CDR3 DNA reads TGTGCCACCAGTGATCGGACAGGGTCCTCGACAGATACGCAGTATTTT.

The V and J genes are TRBV2 and TRBJ2-4, with a tentative D call TRBD2 (5 bases). Trimming removed 3 bases from V and 1 base from J, with 10 bases in between. CDR1 and CDR2 (germline): SNHLY, FYNNEI. CDR3 size: 15 residues. CDR3 in amino acids: CASSDPGSAKNIQYF. CDR3 in DNA: TGTGCCAGCAGTGACCCGGGGAGCGCCAAAAACATTCAGTACTTC.

V gene TRBV6-6 combines with J gene TRBJ1-1; D is unresolved. CDR1 MNHNY and CDR2 SVGAGI come from the germline V gene (reference sequence). V was clipped by 2 bases and J by 7 bases, with 8 bases between them. The CDR3 runs 12 residues. The CDR3 loop is CASSYLADEAFF. The CDR3 region has the DNA TGTGCCAGCAGTTACCTGGCGGATGAAGCTTTCTTT.

The CDR3: CASSPESYEQYF. The CDR3 DNA reads TGTGCCAGCAGCCCCGAGAGCTACGAGCAGTACTTC. V is TRBV14 and J is TRBJ2-7, with D unresolved. The CDR3 is made up of 12 amino acids. V was trimmed by 4 bases and J by 3 bases, leaving 7 bases between them. Germline assignment: CDR1 SGHDN and CDR2 FVKESK.

This rearrangement joins TRBV7-9 to TRBJ1-4, with D possibly matching TRBD1 (5 bases). Per the germline V gene, CDR1 is SEHNR and CDR2 is FQNEAQ (reference sequence). Trimming cost V 2 bases and J 1 base, with 14 bases left between them. The CDR3 is 17 amino acids. For the CDR3, the DNA is TGTGCCAGCAGCTTAAATGTGGGGCGTCGAACTAATGAAAAACTGTTTTTT. Protein product: CASSLNVGRRTNEKLFF.

This chain connects TRBV7-2 to TRBJ2-1; D is ambiguous. CDR1 SGHTA and CDR2 FQGNSA come from the germline V gene. Trimming took off 1 base at V and 6 bases at J, with 13 bases between the two ends. The CDR3 totals 15 residues. DNA for the CDR3: TGTGCCAGCAGCTTAGAGGCAGCAGGCCCCAATGAGCAGTTCTTC. It specifies CASSLEAAGPNEQFF.

J is TRBJ1-4 and V is TRBV3-1 (or the pseudogene TRBV3-2); maybe TRBD1 (5 bases). V lost 2 bases and J lost 8, with 18 bases in between. The CDR3 is 16 amino acids. The V gene's germline CDR1 is LGHDT and CDR2 YNNKEL (reference sequence). CDR3 amino acids: CASSQTWGGELEKLFF. CDR3 sequence (DNA): TGTGCCAGCAGCCAAACTTGGGGGGGTGAATTGGAAAAACTGTTTTTT.

The sample holds a few counts of this clone. The chain carries TRBV7-2 and TRBJ2-2; weak D call: TRBD2 (5 bases). V was clipped by 0 bases and J by 4 bases, with 9 bases between them. The CDR3 runs to 15 residues. Germline values: CDR1 SGHTA, CDR2 FQGNSA. In DNA form, the CDR3 reads TGTGCCAGCAGCTTAGCGGGAGACGGCACCGGGGAGCTGTTTTTT. Encoded protein: CASSLAGDGTGELFF.

This chain joins TRBV7-9 and TRBJ2-7; D not certain. The germline V gene has CDR1 SEHNR and CDR2 FQNEAQ (reference sequence). This CDR3 is 11 amino acids long. The germline V and J ends were trimmed by 4 bases and 4 bases, with 5 bases remaining between them. The CDR3, as DNA: TGTGCCAGCAGCTCCCTTTACGAGCAGTACTTC. It is translated as CASSSLYEQYF. The variable domain in full, completed from reference TRBV7-9 and TRBJ2-7, reads DTGVSQNPRHKITKRGQNVTFRCDPISEHNRLYWYRQTLGQGPEFLTYFQNEAQLEKSRLLSDRFSAERPKGSFSTLEIQRTEQGDSAMYLCASSSLYEQYFGPGTRLTVT.

The chain has TRBV7-2 and TRBJ1-5; the match to TRBD1 covers 11 bases. CDR1 is SGHTA and CDR2 is FQGNSA in the germline V gene. Trimming cost V 5 bases and J 6 bases; bases outside gene matches: 12. This CDR3 is 17 amino acids long. In DNA form, the CDR3 reads TGTGCCAGCAGCCCGTGGACAGGGGGCAAGATGAGTCAGCCCCAGCATTTT. As protein: CASSPWTGGKMSQPQHF.

J is TRBJ1-2 and V is TRBV19, with TRBD1 matching 10 bases. This CDR3 is 10 amino acids long. Germline CDR1 is LNHDA and CDR2 is SQIVND (reference sequence). The CDR3 sequence: CAKTGGGYTF. CDR3 sequence (DNA): TGTGCTAAGACAGGGGGCGGCTACACCTTC.

This clone was counted between two and nine times. The chain combines TRBV5-7 with TRBJ1-6; no firm D call. TRBV5-7 has ORF status, its function being uncertain. The CDR3 is made up of 14 amino acids. V was cut by 1 base and J by 6 bases, with 8 bases left in between. The DNA of the CDR3 is TGTGCCAGCAGCTTGTTTTGGGCTAATTCACCCCTCCACTTT. The encoded protein is CASSLFWANSPLHF.

The rearrangement joins TRBV6-2 or TRBV6-3 to TRBJ2-7; 11 bases align to TRBD2. The CDR3 is made up of 15 amino acids. Per the germline V gene, CDR1 is MNHEY and CDR2 is SVGEGT. V shed 7 bases, J shed 4 bases, and the junction held 9 bases outside the gene matches. Here the CDR3 DNA reads TGTGCCAGCACCCCGACGACTAGCGGGATTTACGAGCAGTACTTC. Translated: CASTPTTSGIYEQYF.

This clone was seen only a few times. The V and J genes are TRBV16 and TRBJ2-7; 8 bases align to TRBD2. Germline CDR1 is KGHSY and CDR2 is FQNENV. This CDR3 spans 14 amino acids. With V trimmed by 8 bases and J by 4 bases, 10 bases remained unmatched. In nucleotides, the CDR3 is TGTGCCAGCCGGCTCCGGGGGGGACCTTACGAGCAGTACTTC. This codes for CASRLRGGPYEQYF.

The sample holds one count of this clone. The chain uses TRBV5-1 and TRBJ1-1, with D uncertain. The CDR3 is 14 amino acids. V lost 3 bases and J 1 base, leaving 10 bases between the germline ends. CDR1 is SGHRS and CDR2 is YFSETQ in the germline V gene. CDR3 loop: CASSSRGGNTEAFF. The CDR3 DNA is TGCGCCAGCAGCTCACGCGGCGGGAACACTGAAGCTTTCTTT. Full variable domain (remainder filled in from reference TRBV5-1 and TRBJ1-1): KAGVTQTPRYLIKTRGQQVTLSCSPISGHRSVSWYQQTPGQGLQFLFEYFSETQRNKGNFPGRFSGRQFSNSRSEMNVSTLELGDSALYLCASSSRGGNTEAFFGQGTRLTVV.